This T cell receptor (beta chain) comes out of a study of T cell responses to AZD1222 COVID-19 vaccine. Study-wide context: Analyses pooled second doses at about 4 or about 12 weeks. Study-level points and caveats: Reports indicate that nearly half of spike-specific TCRs are directed at unmutated variant regions. White British people made up most donors, females outnumbered males, and clonal diversity was possibly underestimated. None of the repertoires were sampled until the peak T cell response had passed.

Trimming took 4 bases from V and 2 from J, leaving 11 bases between them. Germline CDR1 reads SGHRS; CDR2 reads YFSETQ. This CDR3 has 14 amino acids. Comments on this clone: Its antigen is not known.

Sequenced by immunoSEQ multiplex PCR; TCRdb stores in-frame clones only, minus some. The sample holds 90,000 to 100,000 clones, about 89% seen once. The source material was peripheral blood, sampled on day 0 of AZD1222 vaccination. This chain links TRBV5-1 with TRBJ2-3; no definite D call. The sequence was collected from an adult in good health. Here the CDR3 DNA reads TGCGCCAGCAGCCCATTCCCAGCCACAGATACGCAGTATTTT. This codes for CASSPFPATDTQYF.